The 23 T cell receptor beta chains below come from one sample, sequenced in a study of blood T cell repertoires in COVID-19. TCRdb's copy holds only in-frame clones and misses some; the assay was immunoSEQ multiplex PCR. The table includes about 230,000 clones, around four fifths detected once. The sample was peripheral blood. The receptors were gathered from a woman in her 70s with active or convalescent COVID-19.

The chain joins TRBV9 to TRBJ2-1; 13 bases match TRBD2. Unmatched junction bases numbered 10, after V lost 4 bases and J lost 6 bases. Germline V lookup: CDR1 SGDLS, CDR2 YYNGEE. The CDR3 spans 17 residues. The CDR3 protein is CASSPATTSGGINEQFF. The CDR3 bases are TGTGCCAGCAGCCCCGCGACGACTAGCGGGGGGATCAATGAGCAGTTCTTC.

The chain is built from TRBV7-2 and TRBJ2-7; TRBD1 agrees at 9 bases. The CDR3 is 13 amino acids. Germline CDR1 and CDR2: SGHTA and FQGNSA. J was trimmed by 4 bases and V by 7 bases; bases with no gene match: 5. The CDR3 sequence: CASTTGGGYEQYF. The CDR3 coding sequence is TGTGCCAGCACGACAGGGGGGGGATACGAGCAGTACTTC.

This clone was counted a few times. The rearrangement joins TRBV18 to TRBJ1-5; TRBD1 matches 8 bases. The CDR3 covers 18 residues. J lost 5 bases, V lost 6 bases, and 18 bases had no gene match. Germline-derived CDR1 and CDR2 are KGHSH and LQKENI. The CDR3 bases are TGTGCCAGCTCGCTCAGGGGGCCCCTAACTCAAGGCCATCAGCCCCAGCATTTT. Amino acids: CASSLRGPLTQGHQPQHF. Drawing the rest from reference TRBV18 and TRBJ1-5, the complete variable domain is NAGVMQNPRHLVRRRGQEARLRCSPMKGHSHVYWYRQLPEEGLKFMVYLQKENIIDESGMPKERFSAEFPKEGPSILRIQQVVRGDSAAYFCASSLRGPLTQGHQPQHFGDGTRLSIL.

The rearrangement links TRBV19 to TRBJ1-3; D unresolved. This CDR3 contains 16 residues. Germline assignment: CDR1 LNHDA and CDR2 SQIVND (reference sequence). Trimming took off 3 bases at V and 3 bases at J, with 15 bases between the two ends. The CDR3 sequence: CASSIPGGSGGNTIYF. DNA of the CDR3: TGTGCCAGTAGTATTCCCGGAGGATCAGGTGGAAACACCATATATTTT.

The chain is built from TRBV7-9 and TRBJ2-3; 7 nucleotides agree with TRBD1. The CDR3 is 14 amino acids. V shed 9 bases, J shed 5 bases, and the junction held 11 bases outside the gene matches. Germline V gene sequence: CDR1 SEHNR, CDR2 FQNEAQ (reference sequence). CDR3 DNA sequence: TGTGCCAGTTCCGGGACAGTAGTTGGAGATACGCAGTATTTT. Its protein product is CASSGTVVGDTQYF.

Comments on this clone: At one of its ends the junction is not consistent with the germline gene, which may arise from a read error. The rearrangement links TRBV5-5 to TRBJ1-2; TRBD1 is a possible D gene (6 bases). This CDR3 has 15 amino acids. In germline, CDR1 is SGHKS, CDR2 YYEKEE (reference sequence). CDR3 loop: CASSSTATGNSGYTF. The CDR3 nucleotides read TGTGCCAGCAGCTCAACGGCCACAGGGAACTCTGGCTACACCTTC.

This clone was seen more than once but under ten times. The rearrangement uses TRBV19 and TRBJ1-5; the match to TRBD1 covers 7 bases. J was trimmed by 6 bases and V by 6 bases; bases with no gene match: 11. Germline CDR1 LNHDA, CDR2 SQIVND (reference sequence). The CDR3 is 15 amino acids. In nucleotides, the CDR3 is TGTGCCAGTAGCCGAGGGACAGTTTCGGGTCAGCCCCAGCATTTT. As protein: CASSRGTVSGQPQHF.

To note about this clone: Other DNA variants within this sample encode the same CDR3. The chain is built from TRBV5-1 and TRBJ1-1; D not certain. V lost 4 bases, J lost 2 bases, and 12 bases lay in between. Germline assignment: CDR1 SGHRS and CDR2 YFSETQ. This CDR3 region has 14 residues. The CDR3 sequence is CASSEGAVNTEAFF. CDR3 DNA sequence: TGCGCCAGCAGCGAAGGAGCGGTTAACACTGAAGCTTTCTTT.

This chain uses TRBV4-1 with TRBJ1-4; D is possibly TRBD1 (6 bases). Trimming shortened V by 1 base and J by 5 bases, and 8 bases separated the two germline ends. Germline CDR1 MGHRA, CDR2 YSYEKL. This CDR3 is built from 14 residues. CDR3 coding DNA: TGCGCCAGCAGCCAAGGACAGGTGAATGAAAAACTGTTTTTT. Translating gives CASSQGQVNEKLFF.

The chain couples TRBV19 to TRBJ1-2; maybe TRBD1 (6 bases). Between the trimmed V and J ends, which lost 7 bases and 8 bases, there was a span of 26 bases. Germline assignment: CDR1 LNHDA and CDR2 SQIVND (reference sequence). The CDR3 covers 16 residues. CDR3 sequence (DNA): TGTGCCAGTACCATGGGGGCGTCAGGGCTACGGAGGGGCTACACCTTC. Translated: CASTMGASGLRRGYTF.

This clone has a handful of counts. The chain employs TRBV4-1 and TRBJ1-3; 7 bases fit TRBD1. V was clipped by 4 bases and J by 0 bases; unmatched bases: 6. The CDR3 runs to 16 residues. Per germline, CDR1 MGHRA and CDR2 YSYEKL. CDR3 DNA: TGCGCCAGCAGCCCATATGGGACAGCCTCTGGAAACACCATATATTTT. Its protein is CASSPYGTASGNTIYF.

The rearrangement links TRBV4-3 to TRBJ2-3, with TRBD2 as a possible D gene (7 bases). The V end was cut by 3 bases, the J end by 1 base, with 14 bases between. Germline CDR1 LGHNA, CDR2 YSLEER. There are 16 residues in the CDR3. The CDR3: CASSQFQGGGTDTQYF. The CDR3 DNA reads as TGCGCCAGCAGCCAGTTTCAAGGGGGGGGCACAGATACGCAGTATTTT.

The chain combines TRBV9 with TRBJ2-3; 8 bases agree with TRBD2. J was trimmed by 3 bases and V by 3 bases; bases with no gene match: 6. The CDR3 runs 15 residues. The germline CDR1 and CDR2 sequences are SGDLS and YYNGEE. CDR3 in DNA: TGTGCCAGCAGCGGACGGGGGGGCCAAACAGATACGCAGTATTTT. It encodes CASSGRGGQTDTQYF.

The chain joins TRBV10-2 to TRBJ2-2, with 10 nucleotides matching TRBD1. V shed 8 bases and J 1 base; nucleotides not matched to a gene: 1. The CDR3 is 14 residues long. CDR1 and CDR2 (germline): WSHSY, SAAADI. The CDR3 DNA is TGCGCCAGCCGGGACAGGGGGAACACCGGGGAGCTGTTTTTT. This sequence encodes CASRDRGNTGELFF.

V usage is TRBV5-1 and J usage is TRBJ2-3, with 7 bases that match TRBD2. Germline CDR1 and CDR2: SGHRS and YFSETQ. The CDR3 consists of 16 residues. The trim removed 1 base at V and 6 bases at J, leaving 11 bases unmatched. DNA for the CDR3: TGCGCCAGCAGCTTGTTTGGGGGGGTATCATCTGATACGCAGTATTTT. This codes for CASSLFGGVSSDTQYF.

V usage is TRBV28 and J usage is TRBJ1-6; possibly TRBD1 for D (5 bases). The germline gives CDR1 MDHEN, CDR2 SYDVKM. CDR3 length: 15 residues. The ends were cut back, 3 bases at V and 9 bases at J, with 15 bases in the middle. The CDR3 protein is CASSFGDSLRSPLHF. CDR3 nucleotides: TGTGCCAGCAGTTTCGGCGACAGTTTGCGTTCACCCCTCCACTTT.

The chain employs TRBV5-1 and TRBJ2-2; possible D gene TRBD2, 6 bases. The CDR3 has 14 residues. Germline CDR1 reads SGHRS; CDR2 reads YFSETQ. V lost 2 bases, J lost 3 bases, and 8 bases lay in between. CDR3 sequence: CASSLSGYTGELFF. CDR3 DNA: TGCGCCAGCAGCTTAAGCGGGTACACCGGGGAGCTGTTTTTT.

This clone showed up just once. The chain links TRBV11-3 to TRBJ1-1; D possibly corresponds to TRBD1 (5 bases). This CDR3 has 13 amino acids. V lost 5 bases and J 2 bases, leaving 9 bases between the germline ends. Germline loops: CDR1 SGHNT, CDR2 YENEEA. The CDR3 coding sequence is TGTGCCAGCAGCCCCGGACAAAACACTGAAGCTTTCTTT. Translation gives CASSPGQNTEAFF.

V is TRBV18 and J is TRBJ2-2; unclear D gene. CDR1 is KGHSH, CDR2 LQKENI, per germline. The CDR3 has 15 amino acids. V lost 6 bases and J lost 5, with 16 bases in between. The CDR3: CASSPGPYVTGELFF. The DNA for the CDR3 is TGTGCCAGCTCCCCCGGTCCATATGTTACCGGGGAGCTGTTTTTT.

The J gene is TRBJ2-7, the V gene TRBV5-1; possible D gene TRBD1, 5 bases. This CDR3 comprises 13 residues. Germline-derived CDR1 and CDR2 are SGHRS and YFSETQ. V gave up 0 bases and J gave up 3 bases, with 7 bases separating them. CDR3 protein: CASSLGQNYEQYF. The CDR3, as DNA: TGCGCCAGCAGCTTGGGACAGAACTACGAGCAGTACTTC. Full variable domain (rest looked up from reference TRBV5-1 and TRBJ2-7): KAGVTQTPRYLIKTRGQQVTLSCSPISGHRSVSWYQQTPGQGLQFLFEYFSETQRNKGNFPGRFSGRQFSNSRSEMNVSTLELGDSALYLCASSLGQNYEQYFGPGTRLTVT.

The V and J genes are TRBV19 and TRBJ2-5, with a possible D match to TRBD1 (6 bases). Between the trimmed V and J ends, which lost 4 bases and 2 bases, there was a span of 14 bases. Germline V gene lookup returns CDR1 LNHDA and CDR2 SQIVND (reference sequence). The CDR3 spans 15 residues. The CDR3 DNA reads as TGTGCCAGTAGTACCGACAGGAGACCGCAAGAGACCCAGTACTTC. Its protein is CASSTDRRPQETQYF.

On this clone itself: The identical CDR3 is also encoded by other nucleotide sequences in the sample. The rearrangement joins TRBV27 to TRBJ2-5; 12 positions agree with TRBD2. The germline V gene encodes CDR1 MNHEY and CDR2 SMNVEV (reference sequence). There are 17 residues in the CDR3. Trimming removed 0 bases from V and 5 bases from J; junction bases left unmatched: 7. The CDR3 spells CASSLSRLAGDGETQYF. CDR3 DNA sequence: TGTGCCAGCAGTTTATCTCGACTAGCGGGAGATGGGGAGACCCAGTACTTC.

The J gene is TRBJ1-5, the V gene TRBV19, with D possibly matching TRBD1 (5 bases). CDR3 length equals 13 residues. V was clipped by 7 bases and J by 2 bases, with 9 bases between them. Germline V gene data show CDR1 as LNHDA and CDR2 as SQIVND (reference sequence). Written as DNA, the CDR3 is TGTGCCAGTACAGGGAATGGCAATCAGCCCCAGCATTTT. This codes for CASTGNGNQPQHF.